This passage covers 32 T cell receptor beta chains from one sample sequenced in a study of shared clonotypes between healthy human individuals. Repertoires were generated with immunoSEQ multiplex PCR, while TCRdb's copy carries only in-frame clones and drops some. This sample yields under 2,000,000 clones, of which about 95% are seen a single time; 1.2% belongs to the top ten. CD45RO-negative, CCR7-selected cells formed the naive CD8 fraction, which excluded terminally differentiated effector memory CD45RA+ cells. Material for sequencing was naive CD8+ T cells sorted from blood. These receptor sequences come from a young man in good health.

Written as DNA, the CDR3 is TGTGCCAGCAGACCCGGGACTAGCGGCAATGAGCAGTTCTTC. This translates into CASRPGTSGNEQFF. This chain links TRBV27 with TRBJ2-1; 11 bases fit TRBD2. There are 14 residues in the CDR3. Trimming took 6 bases from V and 6 from J; bases not matched to a gene: 4. From germline, CDR1 is MNHEY and CDR2 SMNVEV (reference sequence).

This clone is a singleton in its sample. The chain recombines TRBV28 with TRBJ1-1; tentative D call: TRBD1 (6 bases). Trimming pared 8 bases from V and 7 bases from J, leaving 11 bases between. The CDR3 is 11 amino acids. The V gene's germline CDR1 is MDHEN and CDR2 SYDVKM. The CDR3 DNA follows: TGTGCCAGCGGAGGGGGAATTGAAGCTTTCTTT. This gives the protein CASGGGIEAFF.

This chain uses TRBV10-3 with TRBJ2-7; 7 positions agree with TRBD1. The V gene end was trimmed by 6 bases and the J gene end by 12 bases; junction bases not matched to a gene: 14. The CDR3 is made up of 13 amino acids. Germline CDR1 is ENHRY and CDR2 is SYGVKD. The CDR3 loop is CAISHRDSDPSYF. The CDR3 coding sequence is TGTGCCATCAGCCACCGGGACAGCGATCCCTCGTACTTC.

The chain has TRBV29-1 and TRBJ2-7; 9 bases fit TRBD2. The CDR3 runs 17 residues. The V gene's germline CDR1 is SQVTM and CDR2 ANQGSEA. V lost 0 bases to trimming and J lost 0 bases; unmatched junction nucleotides: 9. In DNA form, the CDR3 reads TGCAGCGTTGAAGATGCCAGCGGGAGGACGAGCTCCTACGAGCAGTACTTC. It codes for CSVEDASGRTSSYEQYF.

This chain links TRBV19 with TRBJ2-5, with a weak D call TRBD1 (5 bases). Trimming shortened V by 3 bases and J by 5 bases, and 13 bases separated the two germline ends. The CDR3 contains 14 residues. Germline V gene lookup returns CDR1 LNHDA and CDR2 SQIVND (reference sequence). As DNA, the CDR3 is TGTGCCAGTAGTATTGTACAGGACCTGGAGACCCAGTACTTC. Translating gives CASSIVQDLETQYF.

This chain connects TRBV9 to TRBJ2-7; TRBD1 might be the D (6 bases). Trimming took 4 bases from V and 3 from J, leaving 17 bases between them. This CDR3 has 15 residues. The germline gives CDR1 SGDLS, CDR2 YYNGEE. The chain's CDR3 is CASSPGGSKYYEQYF. DNA for the CDR3: TGTGCCAGCAGCCCTGGGGGCAGTAAGTACTACGAGCAGTACTTC.

This chain connects TRBV2 to TRBJ2-7; a possible D gene is TRBD1 (5 bases). Germline V gene sequence: CDR1 SNHLY, CDR2 FYNNEI. This CDR3 has 15 amino acids. Trimming left V 1 base short and J 7 bases short, with 17 bases between. CDR3 region: CASSEGVWGPQEQYF. The CDR3 region has the DNA TGTGCCAGCAGTGAAGGGGTGTGGGGCCCCCAGGAGCAGTACTTC.

This chain joins TRBV20-1 and TRBJ1-1; D is uncertain. V was shortened by 7 bases and J by 0 bases, with 6 bases between the two germline ends. Per germline, CDR1 DFQATT and CDR2 SNEGSKA (reference sequence). The CDR3 contains 11 residues. This chain's CDR3 is CSVGLNTEAFF. In DNA, the CDR3 is TGCAGTGTCGGTCTGAACACTGAAGCTTTCTTT.

Concerning this clone itself: Other DNA sequences in this specimen translate into the identical CDR3. J is TRBJ2-7 and V is TRBV9; D gene uncertain. The CDR3 covers 14 residues. V lost 0 bases to trimming and J lost 1 base, with 8 bases between them. The germline V gene encodes CDR1 SGDLS and CDR2 YYNGEE. Written as DNA, the CDR3 is TGTGCCAGCAGCGTAGCGGTGGGTTCCTACGAGCAGTACTTC. This sequence encodes CASSVAVGSYEQYF.

The chain uses TRBV7-3 and TRBJ1-6; 10 nucleotides line up with TRBD1. Germline V CDR1 and CDR2: SGHTA, FQGTGA. V was clipped by 4 bases and J by 7 bases; unmatched bases: 4. This CDR3 region has 15 residues. The CDR3 region is CASSSGQGGNSPLHF. CDR3 DNA: TGTGCCAGCAGCTCCGGACAGGGGGGCAATTCACCCCTCCACTTT.

Details on this clone: The sample carries other DNA sequences with the same CDR3. The chain has TRBV9 and TRBJ2-7; 14 bases map to TRBD2. The ends lost 2 bases at V and 4 bases at J; junction bases unmatched: 5. CDR1 is SGDLS and CDR2 is YYNGEE in the germline V gene. This CDR3 is 16 amino acids long. CDR3: CASSVGGTSGSYEQYF. CDR3 nucleotide sequence: TGTGCCAGCAGCGTCGGGGGGACTAGCGGGAGTTACGAGCAGTACTTC.

The chain carries TRBV25-1 and TRBJ1-3, with D maybe TRBD1 (6 bases). CDR1 and CDR2 (germline): MGHDK, SYGVNS. CDR3 size: 15 residues. V was cut by 6 bases and J by 2 bases, with 14 bases left in between. CDR3 in amino acids: CASSLEGGAGNTIYF. Here the CDR3 DNA reads TGTGCCAGCAGCCTAGAGGGGGGCGCTGGAAACACCATATATTTT. The full variable domain, completed using reference TRBV25-1 and TRBJ1-3, is EADIYQTPRYLVIGTGKKITLECSQTMGHDKMYWYQQDPGMELHLIHYSYGVNSTEKGDLSSESTVSRIRTEHFPLTLESARPSHTSQYLCASSLEGGAGNTIYFGEGSWLTVV.

Notes on this clone: Other DNA sequences in the sample encode the same CDR3. The chain has TRBV27 and TRBJ2-7; D is undetermined. Trimming removed 8 bases from V and 3 bases from J, with 5 bases in between. CDR1 MNHEY and CDR2 SMNVEV come from the germline V gene (reference sequence). The CDR3 is 10 amino acids. The CDR3 is CASGYYEQYF. In nucleotides, the CDR3 is TGTGCCAGCGGGTACTACGAGCAGTACTTC.

V is TRBV6-5 and J is TRBJ1-1; tentatively, D is TRBD1 (6 bases). CDR1 is MNHEY, CDR2 SVGAGI, per germline. Trimming cost V 5 bases and J 7 bases, with 14 bases left between them. The CDR3 spans 13 residues. The CDR3: CASSAVGTFEAFF. CDR3 in DNA: TGTGCCAGCAGTGCCGTCGGGACATTTGAAGCTTTCTTT.

CDR3 residues: CASSLYAQGVDEQYF. Written as DNA, the CDR3 is TGTGCCAGCAGCTTATATGCACAGGGTGTGGACGAGCAGTACTTC. This chain joins TRBV5-6 and TRBJ2-7; D possibly corresponds to TRBD1 (6 bases). Germline V gives CDR1 SGHDT, CDR2 YYEEEE. The germline V and J ends were trimmed by 2 bases and 5 bases, with 17 bases remaining between them. This CDR3 has 15 amino acids.

The V gene is TRBV10-3, the J gene TRBJ1-4, with D uncertain. V lost 2 bases and J 8 bases, leaving 9 bases between the germline ends. The CDR3 runs to 13 residues. Per the germline V gene, CDR1 is ENHRY and CDR2 is SYGVKD. The CDR3 loop is CAISEPRAEKLFF. The CDR3 nucleotides are TGTGCCATCAGTGAGCCGAGGGCCGAAAAACTGTTTTTT.

The chain has TRBV7-2 and TRBJ1-1, with no clear D. The CDR3 contains 13 residues. Germline values: CDR1 SGHTA, CDR2 FQGNSA. V was pared by 0 bases and J by 7 bases, with 9 bases between. CDR3 region: CASSLARTVEAFF. As DNA, the CDR3 is TGTGCCAGCAGCTTAGCCCGGACGGTTGAAGCTTTCTTT.

The chain uses TRBV7-2 and TRBJ2-7; 8 bases are a match to TRBD1. The CDR3 is made up of 14 amino acids. With 0 bases clipped from V and 5 bases from J, the junction kept 3 bases outside the gene matches. Per the germline V gene, CDR1 is SGHTA and CDR2 is FQGNSA. CDR3 sequence (DNA): TGTGCCAGCAGCTTAGCAGACAGGGGCCACGAGCAGTACTTC. Protein sequence: CASSLADRGHEQYF.

The chain joins TRBV19 to TRBJ1-2; D gene ambiguous. Germline-derived CDR1 and CDR2 are LNHDA and SQIVND (reference sequence). The V end was cut by 5 bases, the J end by 4 bases, with 11 bases between. The CDR3 is 13 residues long. Written as DNA, the CDR3 is TGTGCCAGTAGTTCGGGTCTCTCCTATGGCTACACCTTC. It encodes CASSSGLSYGYTF.

J is TRBJ2-5 and V is TRBV7-8, with TRBD1 matching over 7 bases. The CDR3 has 15 residues. V lost 5 bases, J lost 4 bases, and 10 bases stayed unmatched. CDR1 and CDR2 from the germline V gene are SGHVS and FQNEAQ. The CDR3 DNA reads TGTGCCAGCAGCCAATTAGGGGGCCACGGAGAGACCCAGTACTTC. As protein: CASSQLGGHGETQYF. Together with reference TRBV7-8 and TRBJ2-5, the CDR3 gives the full variable domain: GAGVSQSPRYKVAKRGQDVALRCDPISGHVSLFWYQQALGQGPEFLTYFQNEAQLDKSGLPSDRFFAERPEGSVSTLKIQRTQQEDSAVYLCASSQLGGHGETQYFGPGTRLLVL.

This chain joins TRBV6-5 and TRBJ2-7, with a possible D match to TRBD2 (6 bases). Germline values: CDR1 MNHEY, CDR2 SVGAGI. The CDR3 spans 15 residues. Trimming removed 0 bases from V and 6 bases from J, with 15 bases in between. CDR3 region: CASSYSWGDFREQYF. The CDR3 region has the DNA TGTGCCAGCAGTTACTCGTGGGGGGATTTTCGCGAGCAGTACTTC.

The count of this clone is one. The chain is built from TRBV2 and TRBJ2-5, with 7 bases identical to TRBD2. The germline V gene encodes CDR1 SNHLY and CDR2 FYNNEI. After removal of 6 bases from V and 4 bases from J, the junction contained 5 bases not matched to a gene. This CDR3 comprises 13 residues. CDR3: CASRFSSGETQYF. CDR3 nucleotide sequence: TGTGCCAGCAGATTCTCTAGCGGAGAGACCCAGTACTTC. The variable domain in full, completed from reference TRBV2 and TRBJ2-5, reads EPEVTQTPSHQVTQMGQEVILRCVPISNHLYFYWYRQILGQKVEFLVSFYNNEISEKSEIFDDQFSVERPDGSNFTLKIRSTKLEDSAMYFCASRFSSGETQYFGPGTRLLVL.

This chain links TRBV7-9 with TRBJ2-1; the D is unclear. Trimming pared 5 bases from V and 0 bases from J, leaving 11 bases between. The CDR3 runs 15 residues. The germline V gene encodes CDR1 SEHNR and CDR2 FQNEAQ (reference sequence). The CDR3 DNA reads as TGTGCCAGCAGCAAGGACCCAAGCTCCTACAATGAGCAGTTCTTC. Its protein is CASSKDPSSYNEQFF. Together with reference TRBV7-9 and TRBJ2-1, the CDR3 gives the full variable domain: DTGVSQNPRHKITKRGQNVTFRCDPISEHNRLYWYRQTLGQGPEFLTYFQNEAQLEKSRLLSDRFSAERPKGSFSTLEIQRTEQGDSAMYLCASSKDPSSYNEQFFGPGTRLTVL.

The CDR3 reads CAWTGRSTEAFF. The CDR3 DNA reads TGTGCCTGGACAGGGAGAAGCACTGAAGCTTTCTTT. The chain employs TRBV30 and TRBJ1-1, with D possibly TRBD1 on 5 matching bases. Germline V gene lookup returns CDR1 GTSNPN and CDR2 SVGIG (reference sequence). The CDR3 extends over 12 amino acids. V lost 4 bases, J lost 4 bases, and 10 bases lay in between.

V and J are TRBV4-1 and TRBJ1-1; TRBD1 aligns across 9 bases. The CDR3 consists of 16 residues. V gave up 0 bases and J gave up 6 bases; unmatched junction bases: 8. Germline V lookup: CDR1 MGHRA, CDR2 YSYEKL. The CDR3: CASSQEGQGTWAEAFF. The CDR3 DNA reads as TGCGCCAGCAGCCAAGAGGGACAGGGTACTTGGGCTGAAGCTTTCTTT.

On this clone: The sample holds other DNA sequences that translate to the same CDR3. The chain employs TRBV9 and TRBJ1-1, with D tentatively TRBD1 (5 bases). From germline, CDR1 is SGDLS and CDR2 YYNGEE. The CDR3 extends over 14 amino acids. Deletions cut 3 bases from V and 1 base from J, with 10 bases between. CDR3 in amino acids: CASSAGGENTEAFF. CDR3 sequence (DNA): TGTGCCAGCAGCGCAGGAGGGGAGAACACTGAAGCTTTCTTT.

CDR3 region: CASSIRGGAAYNEQFF. CDR3 bases: TGTGCCAGTAGTATCAGGGGGGGGGCCGCCTACAATGAGCAGTTCTTC. This chain joins TRBV19 and TRBJ2-1; tentatively, D is TRBD1 or TRBD2 (7 bases each). Germline V gene lookup returns CDR1 LNHDA and CDR2 SQIVND (reference sequence). The CDR3 is 16 amino acids. The ends were cut back, 3 bases at V and 2 bases at J, with 14 bases in the middle.

The sample holds one count of this clone. The J gene is TRBJ1-5, the V gene TRBV28; D is uncertain. The germline V and J ends were trimmed by 3 bases and 7 bases, with 10 bases remaining between them. The CDR3 has 13 residues. Looked up from germline, CDR1 is MDHEN and CDR2 is SYDVKM. The CDR3 loop is CASSFAGGQPQHF. CDR3 in DNA: TGTGCCAGCAGTTTCGCGGGTGGGCAGCCCCAGCATTTT.

The genes are TRBV10-3 and TRBJ2-1, with D perhaps TRBD1 (5 bases). Trimming shortened V by 7 bases and J by 6 bases, and 19 bases separated the two germline ends. Germline V gene sequence: CDR1 ENHRY, CDR2 SYGVKD. CDR3 length: 15 residues. The CDR3 protein is CAIMGRQGTTNEQFF. CDR3 DNA: TGTGCCATCATGGGTCGCCAGGGTACGACCAATGAGCAGTTCTTC.

The genes are TRBV30 and TRBJ1-1; D is uncertain. The CDR3 has 14 residues. Germline CDR1 is GTSNPN and CDR2 is SVGIG (reference sequence). The germline V and J ends were trimmed by 2 bases and 0 bases, with 10 bases remaining between them. CDR3 sequence: CAWSTGFMNTEAFF. The CDR3 DNA reads TGTGCCTGGAGTACGGGATTTATGAACACTGAAGCTTTCTTT.

This clone has more than one count but fewer than ten. V is TRBV9 and J is TRBJ1-6; D gene ambiguous. The CDR3 has 14 amino acids. Between the trimmed V and J ends, which lost 0 bases and 8 bases, there was a span of 9 bases. From germline, CDR1 is SGDLS and CDR2 YYNGEE. CDR3 bases: TGTGCCAGCAGCGTAGGTCTAGGGTATTCACCCCTCCACTTT. This codes for CASSVGLGYSPLHF.

The chain is built from TRBV2 and TRBJ1-5; D is unresolved. The CDR3 is 13 residues long. V was cut by 4 bases and J by 4 bases, with 8 bases left in between. In germline, CDR1 is SNHLY, CDR2 FYNNEI. CDR3 sequence (DNA): TGTGCCAGCAGTGGGCTAACTAATCAGCCCCAGCATTTT. Amino acids: CASSGLTNQPQHF.